The sequence of this T cell receptor beta chain was determined in a study of response to subunit inactivated influenza vaccine. MiXCR, applied by TCRdb to the RT-PCR reads, yields one record per CDR3 protein. This sample yields 500,000 to 600,000 distinct CDR3 sequences, of which about 14% are seen a single time; 11% belongs to the top ten. Notes on the study in general: Seasonal influenza vaccination, on each occasion, was suggested by the authors to recruit few new T cells.

About this clonotype: Its antigen remains unidentified.

Germline CDR1 is MDHEN and CDR2 is SYDVKM. This CDR3 contains 13 residues. The ends were cut back, 7 bases at V and 2 bases at J, with 12 bases in the middle. The clonotype comes from a man aged 45-65 years who received an inactivated influenza vaccine. The chain is built from TRBV28 and TRBJ2-7; a possible D gene is TRBD2 (6 bases). The specimen was PBMCs from blood, collected about 12 days after vaccination. The chain's CDR3 is CASTLAGTYEQYF. In DNA form, the CDR3 reads TGTGCCAGCACCCTTGCGGGGACCTACGAGCAGTACTTC.